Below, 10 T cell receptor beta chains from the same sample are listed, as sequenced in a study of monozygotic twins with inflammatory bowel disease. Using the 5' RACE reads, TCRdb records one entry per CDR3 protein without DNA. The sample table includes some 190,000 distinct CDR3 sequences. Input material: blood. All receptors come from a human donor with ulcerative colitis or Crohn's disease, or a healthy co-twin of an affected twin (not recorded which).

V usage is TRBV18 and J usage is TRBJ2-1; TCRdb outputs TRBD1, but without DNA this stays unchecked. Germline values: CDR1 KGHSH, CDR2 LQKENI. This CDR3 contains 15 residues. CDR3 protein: CASSPWRQQGNEQFF.

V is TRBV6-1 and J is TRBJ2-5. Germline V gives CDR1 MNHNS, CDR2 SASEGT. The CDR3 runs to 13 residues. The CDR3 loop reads CASSALPQETQYF.

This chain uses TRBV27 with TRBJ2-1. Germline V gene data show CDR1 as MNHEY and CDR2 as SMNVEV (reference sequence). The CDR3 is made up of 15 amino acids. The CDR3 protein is CASSFGGVARNEQFF.

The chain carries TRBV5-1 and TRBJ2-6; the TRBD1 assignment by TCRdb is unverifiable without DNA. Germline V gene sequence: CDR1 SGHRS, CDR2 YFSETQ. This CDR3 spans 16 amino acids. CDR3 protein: CASSLGLYSGANVLTF.

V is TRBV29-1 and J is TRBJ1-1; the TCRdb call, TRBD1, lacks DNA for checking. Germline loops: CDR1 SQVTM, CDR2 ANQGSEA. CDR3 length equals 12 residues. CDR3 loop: CSVAGSNTEAFF.

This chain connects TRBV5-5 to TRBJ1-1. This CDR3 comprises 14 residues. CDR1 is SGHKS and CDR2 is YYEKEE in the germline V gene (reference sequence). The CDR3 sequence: CASRRAREVTEAFF.

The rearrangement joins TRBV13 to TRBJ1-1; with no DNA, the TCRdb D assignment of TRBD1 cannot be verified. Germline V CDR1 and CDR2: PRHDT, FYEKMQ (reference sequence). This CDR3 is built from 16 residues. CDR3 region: CASSLGGVRGNTEAFF.

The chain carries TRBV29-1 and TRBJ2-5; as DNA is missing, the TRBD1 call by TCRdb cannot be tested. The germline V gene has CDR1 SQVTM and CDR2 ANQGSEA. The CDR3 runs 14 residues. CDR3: CSVQTGGWGETQYF.

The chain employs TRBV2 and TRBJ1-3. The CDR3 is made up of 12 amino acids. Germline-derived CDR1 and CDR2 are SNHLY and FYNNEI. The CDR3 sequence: CASSFQGNTIYF.

The CDR3 loop is CASSIILAGYNEQFF. The rearrangement joins TRBV19 to TRBJ2-1; absent DNA, TCRdb's TRBD2 call cannot be checked. The CDR3 is made up of 15 amino acids. From germline, CDR1 is LNHDA and CDR2 SQIVND (reference sequence).